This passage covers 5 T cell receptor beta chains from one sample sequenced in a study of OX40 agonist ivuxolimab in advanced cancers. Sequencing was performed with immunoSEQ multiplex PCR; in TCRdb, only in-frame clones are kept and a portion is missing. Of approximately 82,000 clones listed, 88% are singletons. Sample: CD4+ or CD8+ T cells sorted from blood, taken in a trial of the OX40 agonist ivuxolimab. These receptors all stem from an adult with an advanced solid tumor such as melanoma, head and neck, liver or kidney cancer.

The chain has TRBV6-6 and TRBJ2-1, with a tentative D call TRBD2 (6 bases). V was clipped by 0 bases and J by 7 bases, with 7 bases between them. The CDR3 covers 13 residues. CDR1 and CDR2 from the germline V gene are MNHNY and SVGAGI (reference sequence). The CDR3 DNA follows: TGTGCCAGCAGTTACTCGGCGGGGAATGAGCAGTTCTTC. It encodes CASSYSAGNEQFF.

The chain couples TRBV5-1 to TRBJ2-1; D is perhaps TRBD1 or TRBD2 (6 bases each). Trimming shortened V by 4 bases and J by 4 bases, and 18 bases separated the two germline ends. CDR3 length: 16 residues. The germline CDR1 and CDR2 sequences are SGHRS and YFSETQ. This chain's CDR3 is CASSPIPGDKYNEQFF. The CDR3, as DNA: TGCGCCAGCAGCCCCATTCCGGGGGACAAGTACAATGAGCAGTTCTTC.

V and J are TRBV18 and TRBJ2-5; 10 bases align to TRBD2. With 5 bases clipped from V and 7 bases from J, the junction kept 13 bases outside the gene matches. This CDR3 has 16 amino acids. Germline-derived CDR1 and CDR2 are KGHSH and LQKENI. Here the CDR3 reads CASSSASSGSTGTQYF. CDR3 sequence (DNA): TGTGCCAGCTCATCAGCCTCTAGCGGGAGCACAGGGACCCAGTACTTC.

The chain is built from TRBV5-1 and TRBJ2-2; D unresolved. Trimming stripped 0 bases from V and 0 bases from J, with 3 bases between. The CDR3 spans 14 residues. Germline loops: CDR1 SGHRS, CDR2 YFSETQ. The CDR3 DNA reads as TGCGCCAGCAGCTTGGATTCGAACACCGGGGAGCTGTTTTTT. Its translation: CASSLDSNTGELFF.

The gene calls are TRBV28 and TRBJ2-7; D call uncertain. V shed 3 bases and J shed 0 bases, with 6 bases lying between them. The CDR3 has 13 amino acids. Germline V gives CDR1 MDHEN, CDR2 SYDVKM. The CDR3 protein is CASSFVFSYEQYF. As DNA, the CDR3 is TGTGCCAGCAGTTTTGTTTTCTCCTACGAGCAGTACTTC.